The rows below give T cell receptor beta chains drawn from one sample of a study of cytomegalovirus exposure and HLA in healthy donors. Libraries were prepared by immunoSEQ multiplex PCR; TCRdb keeps only in-frame clonotypes and omits some of them. The sample has about 59,000 clones, about 89% seen once. The sequenced sample consisted of PBMCs. Every receptor here comes from a man aged 25-40 years in good health and CMV-seropositive. CDR3s include the opening cysteine and the closing phenylalanine or tryptophan. The D gene is left open where the match is weak. Part of the rows lack a size; the others show once, few, many or a class for expanded clones.

TRBJ1-1	few	TRBV5-1	15	TRBD1	TGCGCCAGCAGCCCTCCGGTGGGGACAGGGTCTGAAGCTTTCTTT	CASSPPVGTGSEAFF
TRBJ1-3	NA	TRBV30	16	NA	TGTGCCTGGAGTGTTTGGAGGCCTTCTCCTGGAAACACCATATATTTT	CAWSVWRPSPGNTIYF
TRBJ2-1	NA	TRBV21-1	16	NA	TGTGCCAGCAGCACCCGACTAGCGGGGAAGGGCAATGAGCAGTTCTTC	CASSTRLAGKGNEQFF
TRBJ2-5	NA	TRBV10-1	15	NA	TGCGCCAGCAGTGCGGCGGGGCAGACCCAAGAGACCCAGTACTTC	CASSAAGQTQETQYF
TRBJ2-7	NA	TRBV2	14	TRBD2	TGTGCCAGCAGTCGGACTAGCGGCTCCTACGAGCAGTACTTC	CASSRTSGSYEQYF
TRBJ2-5	NA	TRBV11-3	17	TRBD1	TGTGCCAGCAGCTCTGGTAACAGGGGGCGTAGGCAAGAGACCCAGTACTTC	CASSSGNRGRRQETQYF
TRBJ2-1	NA	TRBV5-1	13	TRBD2	TGCGCCAGCAGCTTGGTGGGGGAGGGTGAGCAGTTCTTC	CASSLVGEGEQFF
TRBJ1-3	NA	TRBV27	16	TRBD1	TGTGCCAGCAGTTCACTACGGGACAGCTCGGGGAACACCATATATTTT	CASSSLRDSSGNTIYF
TRBJ2-7	medium-sized	TRBV4-3	13	TRBD1	TGCGCCAGCAGCCCCCGGACAGGCCGGGAGCAGTACTTC	CASSPRTGREQYF
TRBJ1-4	once	TRBV5-1	14	TRBD1	TGCGCCAGCAGCTGGACAGGGGCAAATGAAAAACTGTTTTTT	CASSWTGANEKLFF
TRBJ1-2	NA	TRBV15	15	TRBD1	TGTGCCACCAGCAGGGGGGTGACAGGGCACTATGGCTACACCTTC	CATSRGVTGHYGYTF
TRBJ1-5	NA	TRBV27	14	NA	TGTGCCAGCAGTTTCGGACAGAGCAATCAGCCCCAGCATTTT	CASSFGQSNQPQHF
TRBJ2-7	NA	TRBV6-5	14	TRBD1	TGTGCCAGCAGTTACACTGGGACAGCTTACGAGCAGTACTTC	CASSYTGTAYEQYF
TRBJ1-2	NA	TRBV28	13	NA	TGTGCCAGCAGCACCAGGATACCCTATGGCTACACCTTC	CASSTRIPYGYTF
TRBJ2-7	NA	TRBV19	13	TRBD2	TGTGCCAGTAGTATCCGGGGGGGATACGAGCAGTACTTC	CASSIRGGYEQYF
TRBJ2-7	NA	TRBV5-4	14	NA	TGTGCCAGCAGCTTGGGTCACAGCTCCTACGAGCAGTACTTC	CASSLGHSSYEQYF
TRBJ1-1	NA	TRBV5-4	15	TRBD1	TGTGCCAGCAGCTTGGAAGCAGGGGGTGTCACTGAAGCTTTCTTT	CASSLEAGGVTEAFF
TRBJ1-1	NA	TRBV7-3	14	TRBD1	TGTGCCAGCAGCTTGGACAGGGGGAGCACTGAAGCTTTCTTT	CASSLDRGSTEAFF
TRBJ1-1	NA	TRBV6-6	15	NA	TGTGCCAGCAGTTCCCCGAAACAGGGAAGCACTGAAGCTTTCTTT	CASSSPKQGSTEAFF
TRBJ2-2	NA	TRBV5-1	15	TRBD2	TGCGCCAGCAGCTTTAGCGGGTCCCACACCGGGGAGCTGTTTTTT	CASSFSGSHTGELFF
TRBJ2-3	NA	TRBV30	14	NA	TGTGCCTGGATGTTCGGTAGCGGCTCAGATACGCAGTATTTT	CAWMFGSGSDTQYF
TRBJ2-7	once	TRBV28	15	TRBD2	TGTGCCAGCAGTCCCGGACTAGCGGGAGACTACGAGCAGTACTTC	CASSPGLAGDYEQYF